This TCR beta chain was sequenced during a study of OX40 agonist ivuxolimab in advanced cancers. Findings of the study overall: Researchers report that CD8+ T cells had, on average, more expanded clones than CD4+. Low normalized T-cell clonal expansion was also seen in some nonresponders.

The repertoire was sequenced with immunoSEQ multiplex PCR; TCRdb's copy has only in-frame clones and lacks some. The top ten hold less than 0.55% of the sample, which has fewer than 95,000 clones, 75% to 95% seen once. With regard to this clone: Its antigen is not identified.

V was clipped by 4 bases and J by 4 bases; unmatched bases: 11. Germline CDR1 and CDR2: MGHRA and YSYEKL. This CDR3 contains 16 residues. The chain employs TRBV4-1 and TRBJ2-5; 8 bases are shared with TRBD2. The sequence derives from an adult with an advanced solid tumor such as melanoma, head and neck, liver or kidney cancer. Sequences were derived from CD4+ or CD8+ T cells sorted from blood, sampled in a trial of the OX40 agonist ivuxolimab. The CDR3: CASSPGGAGLRETQYF. The CDR3 DNA reads TGCGCCAGCAGCCCGGGGGGGGCGGGGCTAAGAGAGACCCAGTACTTC.